The rows below give T cell receptor beta chains drawn from one sample of a study of a mutant IDH1 vaccine in newly diagnosed glioma. Only in-frame clones appear in the TCRdb table, and some are missing; sequencing was by immunoSEQ multiplex PCR. The sample records about 94,000 clones, nearly 90% being singletons. Antigen specificity for these receptors is unknown. Specimen: PBMCs, collected from a glioma patient whose treatment included an IDH1 peptide vaccine. The receptors come from a woman between 50 and 59 years old with glioma. Each CDR3 is given with its conserved first and last residue. The D gene is left open where the match is weak. Size is stated for part of the rows, as once, few or many counts, or as a class when the clone is expanded.

DNA: TGTGCCAGCAGTGATAGCAATCAGCCCCAGCATTTT
CDR3: CASSDSNQPQHF
V: TRBV6-5
J: TRBJ1-5
size: few
D: .

DNA: TGCAGCGTTGAGTCCCAGCGGACTAGCGGGATCTTGGTCTTC
CDR3: CSVESQRTSGILVF
V: TRBV29-1
J: TRBJ2-1
size: once
D: TRBD2

DNA: TGTGCCAGCAGTGTACAGGGGGCCGCGAACACTGAAGCTTTCTTT
CDR3: CASSVQGAANTEAFF
V: TRBV2
J: TRBJ1-1
size: .
D: TRBD1

DNA: TGTGCCAGTAGTTTTGGACAACCAACTAATGAAAAACTGTTTTTT
CDR3: CASSFGQPTNEKLFF
V: TRBV19
J: TRBJ1-4
size: .
D: .

DNA: TGTGCCAGCAGCGCCACGGTGAATGAAAAACTGTTTTTT
CDR3: CASSATVNEKLFF
V: TRBV6-5
J: TRBJ1-4
size: .
D: .

DNA: TGTGCCAGCAGCTTGACAGGGAATCAGAACTATGGCTACACCTTC
CDR3: CASSLTGNQNYGYTF
V: TRBV5-6
J: TRBJ1-2
size: .
D: .

DNA: TGTGCCAGCAGTACAAGACAGGGAAGCTCCTACGAGCAGTACTTC
CDR3: CASSTRQGSSYEQYF
V: TRBV6-6
J: TRBJ2-7
size: .
D: TRBD1

DNA: TGTGCCAGCAGCCAGGGACTAGGCAGGGGCTATGAGCAGTTCTTC
CDR3: CASSQGLGRGYEQFF
V: TRBV13
J: TRBJ2-1
size: .
D: TRBD2

DNA: TGCACCAGCAGCCAGGAGAAGGGAGGCAATCAGCCCCAGCATTTT
CDR3: CTSSQEKGGNQPQHF
V: TRBV1
J: TRBJ1-5
size: .
D: .

DNA: TGCGCCAGCAGCATTTTAGCGAGGGGGCAAGAGACCCAGTACTTC
CDR3: CASSILARGQETQYF
V: TRBV5-1
J: TRBJ2-5
size: .
D: .

DNA: TGTGCCACCGTCTCCGGGACTACCGAGACCCAGTACTTC
CDR3: CATVSGTTETQYF
V: TRBV6-5
J: TRBJ2-5
size: .
D: TRBD2

DNA: TGCAGCGCCGTGGGAAGGGGGCTTAACTATGGCTACACCTTC
CDR3: CSAVGRGLNYGYTF
V: TRBV29-1
J: TRBJ1-2
size: .
D: TRBD1

DNA: TGTGCCATCAATCCGTCTAGCGGGAGTGGGACGAGCACAGATACGCAGTATTTT
CDR3: CAINPSSGSGTSTDTQYF
V: TRBV10-3
J: TRBJ2-3
size: .
D: TRBD2

DNA: TGTGCCAGCAGTCGAAAGCGGGATCCAAACAATGAGCAGTTCTTC
CDR3: CASSRKRDPNNEQFF
V: TRBV28
J: TRBJ2-1
size: .
D: TRBD2

DNA: TGTGCCAGCTCACCATCTCTCGGAGTATGGAACAATGAGCAGTTCTTC
CDR3: CASSPSLGVWNNEQFF
V: TRBV18
J: TRBJ2-1
size: .
D: .

DNA: TGTGCCAGTAGTATAAGGGTTATGGGGGGCGAGGTCCAGCATTTT
CDR3: CASSIRVMGGEVQHF
V: TRBV19
J: TRBJ1-5
size: once
D: .

DNA: TGTGCCTGGAACCGGGGGAACTATGGCTACACCTTC
CDR3: CAWNRGNYGYTF
V: TRBV30
J: TRBJ1-2
size: .
D: .

DNA: TGTGCCAGCAGCCCCGCGCGCGATAGCAATCAGCCCCAGCATTTT
CDR3: CASSPARDSNQPQHF
V: TRBV28
J: TRBJ1-5
size: .
D: .

DNA: TGTGCCAGCAGTGGGCAGGGCGGTGAGACCCAGTACTTC
CDR3: CASSGQGGETQYF
V: TRBV6-1
J: TRBJ2-5
size: .
D: .

DNA: TGTGCCAGCAGCTTAGCCGGGGGCAGGGGAAGAGAGACCCAGTACTTC
CDR3: CASSLAGGRGRETQYF
V: TRBV11-2
J: TRBJ2-5
size: .
D: .

DNA: TGTGCCACCACGACGATAGGGGATTTCTACGAGCAGTACTTC
CDR3: CATTTIGDFYEQYF
V: TRBV7-9
J: TRBJ2-7
size: .
D: .

DNA: TGCAGCGTTGAGGGCGGGGCGGAGACCCAGTACTTC
CDR3: CSVEGGAETQYF
V: TRBV29-1
J: TRBJ2-5
size: .
D: .

DNA: TGTGCCAGCTCCTGGGACAGGGCCTCCTACGAGCAGTACTTC
CDR3: CASSWDRASYEQYF
V: TRBV2
J: TRBJ2-7
size: .
D: TRBD1

DNA: TGCGCCAGCAGCTCGGACGGGGCGAACCGTGAAGCTTTCTTT
CDR3: CASSSDGANREAFF
V: TRBV5-1
J: TRBJ1-1
size: few
D: .

DNA: TGCGCCAGCAGCCTGGACAGGTGGGAGGTTAGAGAGACCCAGTACTTC
CDR3: CASSLDRWEVRETQYF
V: TRBV5-1
J: TRBJ2-5
size: .
D: .

DNA: TGTGCCAGCAGCGCGGGGGGACAGGGGCAAAACATTCAGTACTTC
CDR3: CASSAGGQGQNIQYF
V: TRBV5-6
J: TRBJ2-4
size: .
D: TRBD1

DNA: TGTGCCAGCAGGGCACAGGGGGCAAAGTACGAGCAGTACTTC
CDR3: CASRAQGAKYEQYF
V: TRBV28
J: TRBJ2-7
size: .
D: TRBD1

DNA: TGTGCCAGTAGTTTCACCGGGACTAAATACTCACCCCTCCACTTT
CDR3: CASSFTGTKYSPLHF
V: TRBV19
J: TRBJ1-6
size: .
D: .

DNA: TGTGCCAGCAGCTTAACGTCCGGGAGGGACTACGAGCAGTACTTC
CDR3: CASSLTSGRDYEQYF
V: TRBV7-8
J: TRBJ2-7
size: .
D: TRBD2